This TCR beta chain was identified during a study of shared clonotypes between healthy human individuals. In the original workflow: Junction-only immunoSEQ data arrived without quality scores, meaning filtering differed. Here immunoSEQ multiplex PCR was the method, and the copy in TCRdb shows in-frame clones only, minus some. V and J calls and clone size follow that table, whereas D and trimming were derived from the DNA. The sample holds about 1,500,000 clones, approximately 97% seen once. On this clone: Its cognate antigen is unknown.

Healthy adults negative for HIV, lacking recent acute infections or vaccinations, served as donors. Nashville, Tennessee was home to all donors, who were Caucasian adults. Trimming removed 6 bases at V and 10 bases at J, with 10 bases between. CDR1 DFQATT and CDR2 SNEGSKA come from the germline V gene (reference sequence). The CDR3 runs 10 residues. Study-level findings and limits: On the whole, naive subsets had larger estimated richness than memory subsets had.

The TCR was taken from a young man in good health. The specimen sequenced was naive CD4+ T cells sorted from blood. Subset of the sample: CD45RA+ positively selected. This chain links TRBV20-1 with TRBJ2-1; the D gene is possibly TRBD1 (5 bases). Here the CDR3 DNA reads TGCAGTGCCCTCAGGACAGAGCAGTTCTTC. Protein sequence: CSALRTEQFF.